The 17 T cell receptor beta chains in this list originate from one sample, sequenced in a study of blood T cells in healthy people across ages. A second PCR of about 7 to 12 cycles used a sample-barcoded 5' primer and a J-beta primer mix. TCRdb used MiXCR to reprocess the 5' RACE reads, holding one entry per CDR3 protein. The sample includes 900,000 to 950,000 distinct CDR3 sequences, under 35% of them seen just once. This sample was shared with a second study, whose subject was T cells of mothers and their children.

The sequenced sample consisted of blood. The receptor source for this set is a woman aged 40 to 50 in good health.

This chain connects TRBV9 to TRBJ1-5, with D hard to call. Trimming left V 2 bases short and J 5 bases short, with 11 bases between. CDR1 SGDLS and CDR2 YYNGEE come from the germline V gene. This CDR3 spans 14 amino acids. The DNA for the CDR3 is TGTGCCAGCAGCGTCGGAAGGGAAGATCAGCCCCAGCATTTT. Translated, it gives CASSVGREDQPQHF.

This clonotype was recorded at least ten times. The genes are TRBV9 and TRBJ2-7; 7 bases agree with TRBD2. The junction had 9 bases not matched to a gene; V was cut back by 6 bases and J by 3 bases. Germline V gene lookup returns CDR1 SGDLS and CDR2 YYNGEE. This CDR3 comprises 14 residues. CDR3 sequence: CASTQRAGVYEQYF. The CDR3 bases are TGTGCCAGCACCCAGAGGGCGGGGGTCTACGAGCAGTACTTC. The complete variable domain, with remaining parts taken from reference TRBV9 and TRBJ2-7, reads DSGVTQTPKHLITATGQRVTLRCSPRSGDLSVYWYQQSLDQGLQFLIQYYNGEERAKGNILERFSAQQFPDLHSELNLSSLELGDSALYFCASTQRAGVYEQYFGPGTRLTVT.

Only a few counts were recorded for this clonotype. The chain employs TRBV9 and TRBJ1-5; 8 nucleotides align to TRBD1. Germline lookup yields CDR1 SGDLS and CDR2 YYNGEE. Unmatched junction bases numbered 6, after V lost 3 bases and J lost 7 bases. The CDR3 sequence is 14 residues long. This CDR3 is CASSAGTGLQPQHF. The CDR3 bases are TGTGCCAGCAGCGCCGGGACAGGCCTCCAGCCCCAGCATTTT.

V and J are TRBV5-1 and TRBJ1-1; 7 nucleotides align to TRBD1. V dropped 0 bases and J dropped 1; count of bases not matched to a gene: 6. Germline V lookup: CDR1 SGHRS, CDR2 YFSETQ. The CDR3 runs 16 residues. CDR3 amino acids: CASSLGGQSKNTEAFF. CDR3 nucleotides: TGCGCCAGCAGCTTGGGGGGACAGTCTAAGAACACTGAAGCTTTCTTT.

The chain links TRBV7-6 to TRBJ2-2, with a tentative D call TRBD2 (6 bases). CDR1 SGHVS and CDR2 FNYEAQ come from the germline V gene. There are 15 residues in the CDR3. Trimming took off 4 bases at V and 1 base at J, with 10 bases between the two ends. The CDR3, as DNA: TGTGCCAGCAGCTCTAGCGTGGGGAACACCGGGGAGCTGTTTTTT. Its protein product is CASSSSVGNTGELFF. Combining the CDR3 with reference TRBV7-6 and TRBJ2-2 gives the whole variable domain GAGVSQSPRYKVTKRGQDVALRCDPISGHVSLYWYRQALGQGPEFLTYFNYEAQQDKSGLPNDRFSAERPEGSISTLTIQRTEQRDSAMYRCASSSSVGNTGELFFGEGSRLTVL.

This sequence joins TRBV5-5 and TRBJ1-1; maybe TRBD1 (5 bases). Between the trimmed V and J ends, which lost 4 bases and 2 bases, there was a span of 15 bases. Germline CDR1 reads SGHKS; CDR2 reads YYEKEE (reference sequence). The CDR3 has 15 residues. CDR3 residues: CASSEGPLINTEAFF. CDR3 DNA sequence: TGTGCCAGCAGCGAGGGACCGCTGATAAACACTGAAGCTTTCTTT. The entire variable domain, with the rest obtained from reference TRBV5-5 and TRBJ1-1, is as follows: DAGVTQSPTHLIKTRGQQVTLRCSPISGHKSVSWYQQVLGQGPQFIFQYYEKEERGRGNFPDRFSARQFPNYSSELNVNALLLGDSALYLCASSEGPLINTEAFFGQGTRLTVV.

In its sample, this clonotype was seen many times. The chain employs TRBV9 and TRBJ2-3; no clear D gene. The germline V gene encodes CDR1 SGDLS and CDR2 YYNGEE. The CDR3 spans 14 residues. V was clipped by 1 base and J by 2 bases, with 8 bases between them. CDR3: CASSVSLPTDTQYF. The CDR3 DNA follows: TGTGCCAGCAGCGTATCTCTCCCCACAGATACGCAGTATTTT.

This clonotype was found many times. CDR3 bases: TGTGCCAGCAGCCCCCGACTAGCGGGGGGGCCAGGTGAGCAGTTCTTC. Translated, it gives CASSPRLAGGPGEQFF. The rearrangement joins TRBV6-6 to TRBJ2-1; 14 bases map to TRBD2. J lost 9 bases, V lost 6 bases, and 10 bases had no gene match. The CDR3 runs 16 residues. Germline-derived CDR1 and CDR2 are MNHNY and SVGAGI (reference sequence).

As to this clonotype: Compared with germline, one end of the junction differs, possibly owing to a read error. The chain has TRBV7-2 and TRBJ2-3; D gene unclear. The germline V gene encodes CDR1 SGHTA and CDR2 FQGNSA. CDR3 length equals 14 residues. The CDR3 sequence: CACSPARVTDTQYF. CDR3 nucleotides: TGTGCCTGCAGCCCGGCCCGAGTGACAGATACGCAGTATTTT.

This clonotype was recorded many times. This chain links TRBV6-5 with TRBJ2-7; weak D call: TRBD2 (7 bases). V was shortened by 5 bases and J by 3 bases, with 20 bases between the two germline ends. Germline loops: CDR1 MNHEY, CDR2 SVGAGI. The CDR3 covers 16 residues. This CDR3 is CASSPRSPGGLYEQYF. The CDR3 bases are TGTGCCAGCAGTCCCCGGTCTCCGGGGGGCCTCTACGAGCAGTACTTC.

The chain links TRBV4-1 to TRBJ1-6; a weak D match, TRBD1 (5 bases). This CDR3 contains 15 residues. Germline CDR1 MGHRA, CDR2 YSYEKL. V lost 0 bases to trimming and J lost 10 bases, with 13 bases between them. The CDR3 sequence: CASSQEGPRGSPLHF. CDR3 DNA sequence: TGCGCCAGCAGCCAAGAGGGACCCCGGGGGTCACCCCTCCACTTT.

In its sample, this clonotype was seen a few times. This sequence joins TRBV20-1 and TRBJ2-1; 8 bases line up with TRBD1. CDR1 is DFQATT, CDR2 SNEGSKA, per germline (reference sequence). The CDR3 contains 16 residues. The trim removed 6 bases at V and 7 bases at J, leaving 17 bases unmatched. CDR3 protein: CSASRTGYHFTNEQFF. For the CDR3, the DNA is TGCAGTGCGAGCCGGACAGGGTACCATTTTACGAATGAGCAGTTCTTC.

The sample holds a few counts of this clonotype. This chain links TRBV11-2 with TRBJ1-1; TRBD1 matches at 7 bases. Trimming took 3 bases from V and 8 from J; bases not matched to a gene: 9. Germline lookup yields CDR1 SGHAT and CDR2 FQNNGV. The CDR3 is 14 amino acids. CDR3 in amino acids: CASSFPRRGPEAFF. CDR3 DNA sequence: TGTGCCAGCAGCTTCCCCAGAAGGGGGCCCGAAGCTTTCTTT. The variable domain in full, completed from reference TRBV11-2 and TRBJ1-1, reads EAGVAQSPRYKIIEKRQSVAFWCNPISGHATLYWYQQILGQGPKLLIQFQNNGVVDDSQLPKDRFSAERLKGVDSTLKIQPAKLEDSAVYLCASSFPRRGPEAFFGQGTRLTVV.

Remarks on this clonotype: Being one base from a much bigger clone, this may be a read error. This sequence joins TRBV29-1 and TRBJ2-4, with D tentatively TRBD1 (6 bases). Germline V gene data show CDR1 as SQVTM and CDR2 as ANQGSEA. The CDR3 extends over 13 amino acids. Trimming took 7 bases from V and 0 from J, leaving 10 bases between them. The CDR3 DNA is TGCAGCGCTGCAGGGGTAGCCAAAAACATTCAGTACTTC. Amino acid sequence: CSAAGVAKNIQYF.

CDR3 coding DNA: TGTGCCACCAGCAGAGGGGCAACCACTAACTATGGCTACACCTTC. It translates to CATSRGATTNYGYTF. V is TRBV15 and J is TRBJ1-2; D is unclear. CDR1 is LNHNV, CDR2 YYDKDF, per germline (reference sequence). The CDR3 sequence is 15 residues long. V was cut by 1 base and J by 0 bases, with 9 bases left in between.

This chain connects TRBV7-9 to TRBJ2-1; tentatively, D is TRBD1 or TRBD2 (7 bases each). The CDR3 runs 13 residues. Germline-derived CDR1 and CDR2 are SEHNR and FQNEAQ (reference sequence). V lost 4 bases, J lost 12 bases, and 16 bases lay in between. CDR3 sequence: CASSSRGGGWQFF. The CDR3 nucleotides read TGTGCCAGCAGCTCCAGGGGGGGAGGATGGCAGTTCTTC.

This CDR3 reads CASSQRVPGLGTYNEQFF. The CDR3 DNA is TGCGCCAGCAGCCAGAGGGTACCGGGACTAGGGACGTACAATGAGCAGTTCTTC. J is TRBJ2-1 and V is TRBV4-3; 8 positions agree with TRBD2. This CDR3 spans 18 amino acids. Germline-derived CDR1 and CDR2 are LGHNA and YSLEER. V was clipped by 3 bases and J by 4 bases; unmatched bases: 14.